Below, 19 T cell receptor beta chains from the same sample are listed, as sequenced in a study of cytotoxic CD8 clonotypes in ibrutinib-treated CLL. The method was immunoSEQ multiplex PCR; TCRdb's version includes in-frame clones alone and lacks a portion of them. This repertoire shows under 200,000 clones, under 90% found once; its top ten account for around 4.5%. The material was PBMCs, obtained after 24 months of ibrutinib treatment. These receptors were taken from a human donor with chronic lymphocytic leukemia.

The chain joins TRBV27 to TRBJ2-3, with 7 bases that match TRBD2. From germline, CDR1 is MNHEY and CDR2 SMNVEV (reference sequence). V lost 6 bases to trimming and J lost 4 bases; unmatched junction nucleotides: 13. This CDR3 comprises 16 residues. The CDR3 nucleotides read TGTGCCAGCAGCCCGATCGCGGGGGTTAGGGCAGATACGCAGTATTTT. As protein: CASSPIAGVRADTQYF.

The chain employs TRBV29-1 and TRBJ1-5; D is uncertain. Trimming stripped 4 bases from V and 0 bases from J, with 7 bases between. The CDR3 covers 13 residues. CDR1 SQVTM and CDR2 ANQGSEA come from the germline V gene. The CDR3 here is CSVGGNSNQPQHF. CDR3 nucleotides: TGCAGCGTTGGAGGCAATAGCAATCAGCCCCAGCATTTT.

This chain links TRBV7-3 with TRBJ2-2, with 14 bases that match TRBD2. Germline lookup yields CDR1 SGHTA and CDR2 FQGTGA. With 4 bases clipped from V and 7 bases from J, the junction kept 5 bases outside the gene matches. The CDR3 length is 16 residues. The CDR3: CASSSGLAGGSGELFF. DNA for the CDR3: TGTGCCAGCAGCTCAGGACTAGCGGGAGGTAGCGGGGAGCTGTTTTTT. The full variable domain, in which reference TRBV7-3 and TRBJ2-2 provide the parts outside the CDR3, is GAGVSQTPSNKVTEKGKYVELRCDPISGHTALYWYRQSLGQGPEFLIYFQGTGAADDSGLPNDRFFAVRPEGSVSTLKIQRTERGDSAVYLCASSSGLAGGSGELFFGEGSRLTVL.

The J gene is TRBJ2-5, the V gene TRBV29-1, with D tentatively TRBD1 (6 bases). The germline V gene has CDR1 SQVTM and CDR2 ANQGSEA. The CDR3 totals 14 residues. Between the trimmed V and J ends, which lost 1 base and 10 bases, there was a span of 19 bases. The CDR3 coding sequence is TGCAGCGTTGAAGCAGGGGATGCCCGTATTGGCCAGTACTTC. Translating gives CSVEAGDARIGQYF.

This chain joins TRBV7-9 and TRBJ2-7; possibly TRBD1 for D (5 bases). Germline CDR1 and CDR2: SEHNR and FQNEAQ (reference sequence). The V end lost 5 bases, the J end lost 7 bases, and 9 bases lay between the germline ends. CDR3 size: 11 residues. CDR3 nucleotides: TGTGCCAGCAGCATCAGGACAGAGCAGTACTTC. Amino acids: CASSIRTEQYF.

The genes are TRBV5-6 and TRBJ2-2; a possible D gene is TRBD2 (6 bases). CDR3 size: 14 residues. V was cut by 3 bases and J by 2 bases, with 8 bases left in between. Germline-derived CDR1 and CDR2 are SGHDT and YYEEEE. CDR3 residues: CASSSGLNTGELFF. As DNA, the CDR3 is TGTGCCAGCAGCTCGGGACTCAACACCGGGGAGCTGTTTTTT.

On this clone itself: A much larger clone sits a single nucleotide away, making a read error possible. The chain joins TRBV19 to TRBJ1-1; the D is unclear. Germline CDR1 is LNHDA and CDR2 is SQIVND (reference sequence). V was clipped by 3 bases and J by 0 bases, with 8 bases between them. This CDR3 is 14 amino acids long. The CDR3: CASSMEGLNTEAFF. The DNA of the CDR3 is TGTGCCAGTAGTATGGAGGGATTGAACACTGAAGCTTTCTTT.

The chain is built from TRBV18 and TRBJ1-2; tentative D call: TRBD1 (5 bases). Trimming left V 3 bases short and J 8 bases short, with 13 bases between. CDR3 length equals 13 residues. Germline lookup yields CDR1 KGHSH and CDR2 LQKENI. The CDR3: CASSPEAGNGYTF. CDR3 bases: TGTGCCAGCTCACCCGAGGCAGGGAACGGCTACACCTTC.

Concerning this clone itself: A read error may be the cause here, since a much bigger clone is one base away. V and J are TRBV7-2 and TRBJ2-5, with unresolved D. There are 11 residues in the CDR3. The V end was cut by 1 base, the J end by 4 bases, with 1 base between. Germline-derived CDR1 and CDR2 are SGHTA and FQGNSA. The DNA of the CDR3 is TGTGCCAGCAGCTTAGTAGAGACCCAGTACTTC. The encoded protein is CASSLVETQYF.

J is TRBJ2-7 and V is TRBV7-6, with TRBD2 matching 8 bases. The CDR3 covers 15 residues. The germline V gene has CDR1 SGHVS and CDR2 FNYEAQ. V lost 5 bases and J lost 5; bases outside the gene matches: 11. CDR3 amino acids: CASSEGSASGHEQYF. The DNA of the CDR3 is TGTGCCAGCAGCGAGGGGTCGGCTAGCGGGCACGAGCAGTACTTC.

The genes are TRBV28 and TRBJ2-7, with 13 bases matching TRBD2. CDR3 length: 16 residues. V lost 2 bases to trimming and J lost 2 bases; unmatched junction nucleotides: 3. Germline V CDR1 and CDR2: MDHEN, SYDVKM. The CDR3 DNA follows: TGTGCCAGCAGTTTAGGTACTAGCGGGAGGGCCTACGAGCAGTACTTC. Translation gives CASSLGTSGRAYEQYF.

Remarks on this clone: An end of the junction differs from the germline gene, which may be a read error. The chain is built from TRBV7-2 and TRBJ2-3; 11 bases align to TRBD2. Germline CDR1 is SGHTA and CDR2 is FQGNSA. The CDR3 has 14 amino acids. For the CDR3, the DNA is TGTGCCAGCAGGTTAGCGGGAGGGCCAGATACGCAGTATTTT. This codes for CASRLAGGPDTQYF.

The CDR3 spells CASSSRDSYNEQFF. The CDR3 DNA reads as TGTGCCAGCAGTTCCAGGGACTCCTACAATGAGCAGTTCTTC. The chain has TRBV28 and TRBJ2-1, with D possibly TRBD1 on 5 matching bases. Between the trimmed V and J ends, which lost 4 bases and 0 bases, there was a span of 7 bases. The CDR3 spans 14 residues. Germline V lookup: CDR1 MDHEN, CDR2 SYDVKM.

The CDR3: CATPSDGGAAGNTIYF. The DNA for the CDR3 is TGTGCCACCCCGTCGGATGGGGGCGCCGCTGGAAACACCATATATTTT. V gene TRBV18 combines with J gene TRBJ1-3; TRBD1 might be the D (6 bases). V was pared by 10 bases and J by 2 bases, with 21 bases between. Germline loops: CDR1 KGHSH, CDR2 LQKENI. CDR3 length: 16 amino acids.

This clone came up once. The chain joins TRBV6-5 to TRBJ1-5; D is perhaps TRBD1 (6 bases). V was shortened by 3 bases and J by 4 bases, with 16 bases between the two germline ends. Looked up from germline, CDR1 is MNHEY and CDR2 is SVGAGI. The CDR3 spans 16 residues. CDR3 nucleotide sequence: TGTGCCAGCAGTTATCAGGCAGGGGCCGGGAATCAGCCCCAGCATTTT. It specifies CASSYQAGAGNQPQHF.

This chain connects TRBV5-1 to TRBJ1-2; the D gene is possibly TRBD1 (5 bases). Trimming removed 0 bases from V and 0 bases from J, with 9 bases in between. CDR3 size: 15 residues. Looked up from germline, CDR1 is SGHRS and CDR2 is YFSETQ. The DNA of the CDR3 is TGCGCCAGCAGCTTGGGGGGGACGGCTAACTATGGCTACACCTTC. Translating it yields CASSLGGTANYGYTF.

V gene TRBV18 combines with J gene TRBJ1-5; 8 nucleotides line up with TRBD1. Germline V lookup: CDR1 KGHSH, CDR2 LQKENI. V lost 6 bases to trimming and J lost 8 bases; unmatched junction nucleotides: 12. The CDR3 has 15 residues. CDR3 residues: CASSHQGAGKEPQHF. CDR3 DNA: TGTGCCAGCTCTCATCAGGGGGCGGGTAAGGAGCCCCAGCATTTT.

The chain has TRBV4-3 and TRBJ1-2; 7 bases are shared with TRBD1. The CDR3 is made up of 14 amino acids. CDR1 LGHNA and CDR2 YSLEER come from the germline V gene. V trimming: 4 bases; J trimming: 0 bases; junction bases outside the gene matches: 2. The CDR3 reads CASSPTGSNYGYTF. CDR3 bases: TGCGCCAGCAGCCCGACAGGGTCTAACTATGGCTACACCTTC.

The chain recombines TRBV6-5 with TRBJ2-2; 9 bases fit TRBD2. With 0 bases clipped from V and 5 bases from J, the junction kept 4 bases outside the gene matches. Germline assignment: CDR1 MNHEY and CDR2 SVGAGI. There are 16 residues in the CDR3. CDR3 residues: CASSYSTSGRTGELFF. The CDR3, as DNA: TGTGCCAGCAGTTACTCGACTAGCGGAAGAACCGGGGAGCTGTTTTTT.